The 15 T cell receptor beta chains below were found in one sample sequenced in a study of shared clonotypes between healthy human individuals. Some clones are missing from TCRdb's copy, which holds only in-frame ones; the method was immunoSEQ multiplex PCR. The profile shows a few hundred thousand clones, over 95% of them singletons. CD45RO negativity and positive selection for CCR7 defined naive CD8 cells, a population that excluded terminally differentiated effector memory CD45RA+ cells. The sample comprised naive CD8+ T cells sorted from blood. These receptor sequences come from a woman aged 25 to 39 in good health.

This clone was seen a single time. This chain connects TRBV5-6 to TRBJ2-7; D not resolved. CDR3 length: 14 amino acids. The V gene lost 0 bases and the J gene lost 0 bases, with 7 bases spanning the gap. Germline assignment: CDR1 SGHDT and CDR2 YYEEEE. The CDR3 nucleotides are TGTGCCAGCAGCTTGGCCCAGAGCTCCTACGAGCAGTACTTC. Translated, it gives CASSLAQSSYEQYF.

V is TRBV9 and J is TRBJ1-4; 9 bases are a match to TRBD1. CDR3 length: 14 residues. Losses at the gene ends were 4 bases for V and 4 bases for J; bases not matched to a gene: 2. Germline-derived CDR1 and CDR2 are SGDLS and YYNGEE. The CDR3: CASSPGQGNEKLFF. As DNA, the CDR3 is TGTGCCAGCAGCCCGGGACAGGGTAATGAAAAACTGTTTTTT.

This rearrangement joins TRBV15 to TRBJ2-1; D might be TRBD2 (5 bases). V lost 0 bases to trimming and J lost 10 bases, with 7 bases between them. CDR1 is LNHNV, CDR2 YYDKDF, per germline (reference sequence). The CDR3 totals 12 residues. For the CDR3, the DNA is TGTGCCACCAGCAGAGATCAGCGGGAGCAGTTCTTC. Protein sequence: CATSRDQREQFF.

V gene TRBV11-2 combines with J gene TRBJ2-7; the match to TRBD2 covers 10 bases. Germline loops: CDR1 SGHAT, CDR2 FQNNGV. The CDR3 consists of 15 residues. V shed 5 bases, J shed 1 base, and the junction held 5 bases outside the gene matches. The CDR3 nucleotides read TGTGCCAGCAGCGACTGGACTAGCGGTTCCTACGAGCAGTACTTC. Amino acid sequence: CASSDWTSGSYEQYF.

CDR3 residues: CASSLAQGQGSYEQYF. DNA for the CDR3: TGTGCCAGCAGCTTAGCGCAGGGACAGGGATCCTACGAGCAGTACTTC. The rearrangement joins TRBV7-9 to TRBJ2-7, with TRBD1 matching over 9 bases. Looked up from germline, CDR1 is SEHNR and CDR2 is FQNEAQ (reference sequence). The CDR3 consists of 16 residues. V gave up 0 bases and J gave up 1 base; unmatched junction bases: 4.

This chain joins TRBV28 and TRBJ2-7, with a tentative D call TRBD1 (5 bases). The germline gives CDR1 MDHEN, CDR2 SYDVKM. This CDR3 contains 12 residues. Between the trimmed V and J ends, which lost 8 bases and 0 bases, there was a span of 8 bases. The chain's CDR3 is CASRQNSYEQYF. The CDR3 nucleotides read TGTGCCAGCCGACAGAACTCCTACGAGCAGTACTTC.

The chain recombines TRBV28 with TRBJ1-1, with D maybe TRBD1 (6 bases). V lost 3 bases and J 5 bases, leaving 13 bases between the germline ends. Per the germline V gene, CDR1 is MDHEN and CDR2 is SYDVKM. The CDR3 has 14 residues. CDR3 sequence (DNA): TGTGCCAGCAGTTTCAGCAGGGGAAGGACTGAAGCTTTCTTT. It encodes CASSFSRGRTEAFF.

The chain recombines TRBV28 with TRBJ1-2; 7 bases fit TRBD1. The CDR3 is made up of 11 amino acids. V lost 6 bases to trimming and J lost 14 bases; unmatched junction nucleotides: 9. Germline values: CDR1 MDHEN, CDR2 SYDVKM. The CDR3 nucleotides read TGTGCCAGCAGGGCACGAACAGGGGAAACCTTC. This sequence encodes CASRARTGETF.

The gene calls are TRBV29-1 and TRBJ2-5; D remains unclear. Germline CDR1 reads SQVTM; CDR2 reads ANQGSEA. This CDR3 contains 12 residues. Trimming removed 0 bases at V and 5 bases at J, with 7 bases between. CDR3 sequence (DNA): TGCAGCGTTGAAGATTGGCTTGAGACCCAGTACTTC. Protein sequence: CSVEDWLETQYF.

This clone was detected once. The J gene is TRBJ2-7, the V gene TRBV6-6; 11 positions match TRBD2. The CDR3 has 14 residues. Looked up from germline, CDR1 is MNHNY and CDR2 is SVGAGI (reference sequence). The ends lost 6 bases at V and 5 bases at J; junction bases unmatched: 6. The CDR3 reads CASRGLAGVDEQYF. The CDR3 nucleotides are TGTGCCAGCAGAGGACTAGCGGGTGTAGACGAGCAGTACTTC.

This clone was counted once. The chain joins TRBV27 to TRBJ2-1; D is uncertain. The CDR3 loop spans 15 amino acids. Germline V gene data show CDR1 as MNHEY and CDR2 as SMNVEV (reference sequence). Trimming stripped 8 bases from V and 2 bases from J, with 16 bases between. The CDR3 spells CASRFTGATYNEQFF. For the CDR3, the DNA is TGTGCCAGCCGGTTCACGGGCGCAACCTACAATGAGCAGTTCTTC.

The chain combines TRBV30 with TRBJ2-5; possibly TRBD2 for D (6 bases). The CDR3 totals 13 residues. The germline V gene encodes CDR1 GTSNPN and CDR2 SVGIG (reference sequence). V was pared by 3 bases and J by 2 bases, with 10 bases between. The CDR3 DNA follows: TGTGCCTGGAGCCCTAGCGCGCAAGAGACCCAGTACTTC. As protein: CAWSPSAQETQYF.

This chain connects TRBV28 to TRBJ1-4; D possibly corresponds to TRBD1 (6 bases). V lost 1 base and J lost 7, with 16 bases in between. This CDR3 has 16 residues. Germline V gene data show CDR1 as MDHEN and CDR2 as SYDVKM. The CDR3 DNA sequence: TGTGCCAGCAGTTTATCCACAGGGTTTTTAGGTGAAAAACTGTTTTTT. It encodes CASSLSTGFLGEKLFF.

This CDR3 is CASSLEPGLVTQYF. CDR3 nucleotides: TGTGCCAGCAGCTTAGAGCCGGGTTTGGTGACCCAGTACTTC. The chain uses TRBV11-2 and TRBJ2-5; D gene unclear. Germline-derived CDR1 and CDR2 are SGHAT and FQNNGV. V gave up 0 bases and J gave up 7 bases, with 12 bases separating them. The CDR3 totals 14 residues.

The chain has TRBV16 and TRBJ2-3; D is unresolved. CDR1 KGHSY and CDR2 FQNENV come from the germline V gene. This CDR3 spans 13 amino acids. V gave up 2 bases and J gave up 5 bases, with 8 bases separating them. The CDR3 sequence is CASSQKVGDTQYF. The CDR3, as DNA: TGTGCCAGCAGCCAAAAGGTGGGAGATACGCAGTATTTT.